Shown below are 26 T cell receptor beta chains from a single sample sequenced in a study of shared clonotypes between healthy human individuals. The assay was immunoSEQ multiplex PCR, and TCRdb's table has in-frame clones only and misses some. The table has about 710,000 clones, 72% seen once. Sequencing was carried out using memory CD4+ T cells sorted from blood. Subset denoted: CD45RA-negative fraction. The source is a woman aged 25 to 39 in good health.

The chain recombines TRBV6-7 with TRBJ2-3; TRBD2 agrees at 7 bases. TRBV6-7 counts as an open reading frame of uncertain function. The trim removed 0 bases at V and 6 bases at J, leaving 15 bases unmatched. The CDR3 runs 18 residues. The CDR3 protein is CASSYSYGGGRLGDTQYF. CDR3 DNA: TGTGCCAGCAGTTACTCGTACGGGGGAGGGAGGTTAGGGGATACGCAGTATTTT.

This sequence joins TRBV28 and TRBJ1-2; 7 nucleotides match TRBD1. In germline, CDR1 is MDHEN, CDR2 SYDVKM. The CDR3 spans 13 residues. Trimming at V came to 7 bases and at J to 4 bases, leaving 6 bases not matched to a gene. CDR3 nucleotides: TGTGCCAGCACCCTGACAGGGATCTATGGCTACACCTTC. This gives the protein CASTLTGIYGYTF.

A remark on this clone: Mismatch with germline at one junction end may stem from a read error. The same CDR3 can be traced to other DNA sequences in this sample. The V gene is TRBV7-2, the J gene TRBJ2-1; 9 bases align to TRBD2. This CDR3 has 15 residues. The V gene's germline CDR1 is SGHTA and CDR2 FQGNSA. The CDR3 protein is CASSLAGSSYNEQFF. CDR3 DNA: TGTGCCAGCAGCCTAGCGGGATCGTCCTACAATGAGCAGTTCTTC.

The table lists this clone with a few counts. This chain joins TRBV11-2 and TRBJ2-1; 13 bases fit TRBD2. The CDR3 consists of 16 residues. The V gene's germline CDR1 is SGHAT and CDR2 FQNNGV. V trimming: 3 bases; J trimming: 7 bases; junction bases outside the gene matches: 6. The CDR3 reads CASSFTTSGRGNEQFF. The CDR3 region has the DNA TGTGCCAGCAGCTTTACCACTAGCGGGAGGGGAAATGAGCAGTTCTTC.

Written as DNA, the CDR3 is TGTGCCAGCAAACGGGGGCTCTTTGGAAACACCATATATTTT. It yields the protein CASKRGLFGNTIYF. The chain couples TRBV6-5 to TRBJ1-3; maybe TRBD1 (6 bases). V was trimmed by 7 bases and J by 3 bases, leaving 13 bases between them. Germline values: CDR1 MNHEY, CDR2 SVGAGI. The CDR3 has 14 amino acids.

CDR3 sequence reads: CASSVRSGSSYNEQFF. The CDR3 DNA reads as TGTGCCAGCAGCGTTCGAAGCGGGAGCTCCTACAATGAGCAGTTCTTC. The gene calls are TRBV9 and TRBJ2-1; TRBD2 aligns across 8 bases. Germline V gives CDR1 SGDLS, CDR2 YYNGEE. The CDR3 consists of 16 residues. The junction had 4 bases not matched to a gene; V was cut back by 2 bases and J by 0 bases.

The V gene is TRBV6-6, the J gene TRBJ2-5, with a weak D call TRBD1 (6 bases). V was cut by 8 bases and J by 2 bases, with 12 bases left in between. This CDR3 contains 13 residues. The germline V gene encodes CDR1 MNHNY and CDR2 SVGAGI (reference sequence). The CDR3 DNA reads TGTGCCAGCCAAAGGGGGATACAAGAGACCCAGTACTTC. This translates into CASQRGIQETQYF.

This clone appeared many times. The J gene is TRBJ1-2, the V gene TRBV19, with a tentative D call TRBD1 (6 bases). CDR1 and CDR2 from the germline V gene are LNHDA and SQIVND (reference sequence). V was pared by 7 bases and J by 2 bases, with 20 bases between. The CDR3 spans 16 residues. The DNA for the CDR3 is TGTGCCAGTACCTGGAGGGCCGGGCAGGGGAACTATGGCTACACCTTC. Translated, it gives CASTWRAGQGNYGYTF.

This chain joins TRBV4-1 and TRBJ2-7, with 9 bases fitting TRBD2. The CDR3 totals 15 residues. With 4 bases clipped from V and 2 bases from J, the junction kept 6 bases outside the gene matches. The germline V gene has CDR1 MGHRA and CDR2 YSYEKL. Here the CDR3 reads CASSRPLAGTYEQYF. For the CDR3, the DNA is TGCGCCAGCAGCCGGCCTCTAGCGGGGACCTACGAGCAGTACTTC.

The chain is built from TRBV9 and TRBJ1-1; TRBD1 matches at 8 bases. Germline loops: CDR1 SGDLS, CDR2 YYNGEE. The CDR3 runs 14 residues. Unmatched junction bases numbered 2, after V lost 4 bases and J lost 0 bases. CDR3 region: CASSMDRVNTEAFF. The CDR3, as DNA: TGTGCCAGCAGCATGGACAGGGTGAACACTGAAGCTTTCTTT. The full variable domain, rest sourced from reference TRBV9 and TRBJ1-1, is DSGVTQTPKHLITATGQRVTLRCSPRSGDLSVYWYQQSLDQGLQFLIQYYNGEERAKGNILERFSAQQFPDLHSELNLSSLELGDSALYFCASSMDRVNTEAFFGQGTRLTVV.

The chain employs TRBV28 and TRBJ1-4; 7 positions agree with TRBD1. This CDR3 contains 16 residues. The V gene end was trimmed by 6 bases and the J gene end by 8 bases; junction bases not matched to a gene: 15. The germline CDR1 and CDR2 sequences are MDHEN and SYDVKM. The DNA for the CDR3 is TGTGCCAGCAGCCCCGCGACAGGGCGCGGATACGAAAAACTGTTTTTT. Protein product: CASSPATGRGYEKLFF.

The rearrangement links TRBV10-1 to TRBJ2-7, with D tentatively TRBD1 or TRBD2 (5 bases each). The length of the CDR3 is 13 residues. Germline V gives CDR1 WNHNN, CDR2 SYGVQD (reference sequence). V lost 2 bases to trimming and J lost 6 bases, with 11 bases between them. Written as DNA, the CDR3 is TGCGCCAGCAGTGAGGAGGGGTCTGGCGAGCAGTACTTC. This translates into CASSEEGSGEQYF.

Comments on this clone: A single base separates this from a much larger clone, so it may be a read error. The V gene is TRBV2, the J gene TRBJ2-3; no firm D call. Germline lookup yields CDR1 SNHLY and CDR2 FYNNEI. The CDR3 is made up of 11 amino acids. The germline V and J ends were trimmed by 6 bases and 3 bases, with 4 bases remaining between them. The CDR3 sequence is CASSFTDTQYF. CDR3 bases: TGTGCCAGCAGCTTTACAGATACGCAGTATTTT.

This clone showed up just a few times. The chain has TRBV29-1 and TRBJ2-7; maybe TRBD2 (7 bases). V lost 5 bases and J 2 bases, leaving 19 bases between the germline ends. CDR1 and CDR2 from the germline V gene are SQVTM and ANQGSEA. The CDR3 contains 15 residues. CDR3 in amino acids: CSVRPGGGPTYEQYF. Written as DNA, the CDR3 is TGCAGCGTTCGTCCTGGGGGGGGCCCAACCTACGAGCAGTACTTC.

The chain employs TRBV7-2 and TRBJ1-4; D unresolved. V gave up 6 bases and J gave up 3 bases, with 8 bases separating them. Germline CDR1 SGHTA, CDR2 FQGNSA. This CDR3 has 13 residues. The DNA of the CDR3 is TGTGCCAGCAGTAGGGATTCTAATGAAAAACTGTTTTTT. This sequence encodes CASSRDSNEKLFF.

This clone has at least ten counts. Other DNA sequences in this sample translate to the same CDR3. J is TRBJ2-2 and V is TRBV27; unclear D gene. Germline V gene sequence: CDR1 MNHEY, CDR2 SMNVEV (reference sequence). This CDR3 has 14 amino acids. Trimming took 6 bases from V and 1 from J, leaving 9 bases between them. The CDR3 nucleotides read TGTGCCAGCAGCTCTCGGTGGAACACCGGGGAGCTGTTTTTT. Protein: CASSSRWNTGELFF.

This clone was observed a few times. The sample holds other DNA sequences that translate to the same CDR3. This sequence joins TRBV28 and TRBJ2-3; no definite D call. V shed 5 bases and J shed 4 bases, with 13 bases lying between them. CDR1 and CDR2 (germline): MDHEN, SYDVKM. This CDR3 region has 14 residues. In nucleotides, the CDR3 is TGTGCCAGCAGTCACCCGGCTGGGCCAGATACGCAGTATTTT. This gives the protein CASSHPAGPDTQYF.

A note on this clone: The same CDR3 arises from other DNA sequences in this sample as well. This chain joins TRBV18 and TRBJ1-4; possibly TRBD1 for D (5 bases). The ends were cut back, 3 bases at V and 7 bases at J, with 6 bases in the middle. Germline V gene lookup returns CDR1 KGHSH and CDR2 LQKENI. This CDR3 has 12 amino acids. CDR3 nucleotide sequence: TGTGCCAGCTCACCCGACAGTGAAAAACTGTTTTTT. Translation: CASSPDSEKLFF.

The chain has TRBV7-6 and TRBJ2-3; D could derive from TRBD1 or TRBD2 (5 bases each). Trimming pared 5 bases from V and 1 base from J, leaving 16 bases between. Germline CDR1 is SGHVS and CDR2 is FNYEAQ. The CDR3 sequence is 16 residues long. For the CDR3, the DNA is TGTGCCAGCAGCCCCTACGGTGGGGGACGCACAGATACGCAGTATTTT. This translates into CASSPYGGGRTDTQYF.

The gene calls are TRBV9 and TRBJ2-3, with TRBD1 as a possible D gene (6 bases). Germline values: CDR1 SGDLS, CDR2 YYNGEE. V was trimmed by 0 bases and J by 2 bases, leaving 10 bases between them. The CDR3 extends over 15 amino acids. The CDR3 spells CASSVDQGYTDTQYF. As DNA, the CDR3 is TGTGCCAGCAGCGTAGACCAGGGGTACACAGATACGCAGTATTTT.

The rearrangement uses TRBV2 and TRBJ2-1; 9 bases are shared with TRBD1. Trimming at V came to 5 bases and at J to 8 bases, leaving 13 bases not matched to a gene. CDR3 length equals 16 residues. Germline V CDR1 and CDR2: SNHLY, FYNNEI. DNA of the CDR3: TGTGCCAGCAGTCCCTTGACAGGGGGTTCTTGGGATGAGCAGTTCTTC. This codes for CASSPLTGGSWDEQFF.

The chain is built from TRBV5-4 and TRBJ1-4; D is undetermined. The CDR3 totals 16 residues. Germline V CDR1 and CDR2: SGHNT, YYREEE (reference sequence). Trimming took off 0 bases at V and 3 bases at J, with 12 bases between the two ends. CDR3 DNA: TGTGCCAGCAGCTTGGCGACCGGGAGGCCTAATGAAAAACTGTTTTTT. Protein sequence: CASSLATGRPNEKLFF.

The CDR3: CASGFTLDRGRSQPQHF. The CDR3 bases are TGTGCTAGTGGTTTCACCCTGGACAGGGGGCGCAGTCAGCCCCAGCATTTT. The chain employs TRBV12-5 and TRBJ1-5; 11 positions agree with TRBD1. From germline, CDR1 is LGHNT and CDR2 FRNRAP. V dropped 3 bases and J dropped 6; count of bases not matched to a gene: 10. CDR3 length: 17 residues.

The count of this clone is one. The chain joins TRBV10-1 to TRBJ2-1; the D gene could be TRBD1 or TRBD2 (5 bases each). V lost 5 bases to trimming and J lost 5 bases, with 10 bases between them. The CDR3 contains 13 residues. The V gene's germline CDR1 is WNHNN and CDR2 SYGVQD (reference sequence). In DNA, the CDR3 is TGCGCCAGCAGTCGGGACCCCGACAATGAGCAGTTCTTC. The encoded protein is CASSRDPDNEQFF.

This clone has a handful of counts. Distinct nucleotide sequences in the sample also encode this CDR3. The gene calls are TRBV7-8 and TRBJ1-1; 8 bases are a match to TRBD1. CDR3 size: 13 residues. V lost 5 bases, J lost 5 bases, and 4 bases stayed unmatched. Germline assignment: CDR1 SGHVS and CDR2 FQNEAQ. Written as DNA, the CDR3 is TGTGCCAGCAGCCTCAGGGGGCGAACTGAAGCTTTCTTT. Protein sequence: CASSLRGRTEAFF.

The table lists this clone with a few counts. The chain links TRBV4-1 to TRBJ2-6; a weak D match, TRBD2 (6 bases). The germline V gene encodes CDR1 MGHRA and CDR2 YSYEKL. The germline V and J ends were trimmed by 4 bases and 0 bases, with 7 bases remaining between them. The CDR3 is 15 residues long. CDR3: CASSRGDSGANVLTF. The CDR3 DNA reads TGCGCCAGCAGCCGGGGGGACTCTGGGGCCAACGTCCTGACTTTC.